Listed below are T cell receptor beta chains from one sample, sequenced in a study of blood T cell repertoires in COVID-19. TCRdb's table, derived via immunoSEQ multiplex PCR, lists solely in-frame clones and lacks some. The repertoire holds under 40,000 clones, with 65% to 90% as singletons. The sample was peripheral blood. The receptors derive from an elderly woman with active or convalescent COVID-19. CDR3s include the opening cysteine and the closing phenylalanine or tryptophan. A D gene is named only where the DNA matches it firmly.

D gene	V gene	CDR3 protein
NA	TRBV7-8	CASSFGEYNEQFF
TRBD1	TRBV29-1	CSVRTRDRVLSEQYF
TRBD1	TRBV5-4	CASSSPPGTGSNTEAFF
NA	TRBV20-1	CSASEWSSYNEQFF
TRBD1	TRBV28	CASRADRGRAYEQYF
NA	TRBV28	CASSYPGRNYEQYF
TRBD1	TRBV6-6	CASSYPGQLTDTQYF
TRBD2	TRBV3-1/TRBV3-2	CASSQDSLLAGGIGELFF
NA	TRBV7-2	CASSLVARSYNEQFF
NA	TRBV5-6	CASSSLFAGLETQYF
TRBD2	TRBV28	CASRAGEWDIQYF
TRBD1	TRBV5-5	CASSLAGGSNTEAFF
NA	TRBV9	CASSVEGRGSYNEQFF
TRBD2	TRBV15	CATSRALAGKGTDTQYF
NA	TRBV2	CASSGTRVNTEAFF